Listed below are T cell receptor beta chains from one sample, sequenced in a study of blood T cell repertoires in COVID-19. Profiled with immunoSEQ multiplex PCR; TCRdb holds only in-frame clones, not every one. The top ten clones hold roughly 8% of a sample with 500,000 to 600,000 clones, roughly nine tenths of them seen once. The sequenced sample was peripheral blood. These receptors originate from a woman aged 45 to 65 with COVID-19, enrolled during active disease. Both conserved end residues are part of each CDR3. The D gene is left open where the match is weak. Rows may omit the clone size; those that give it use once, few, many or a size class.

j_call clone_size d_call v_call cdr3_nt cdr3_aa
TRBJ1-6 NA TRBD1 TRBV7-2 TGTGCCAGCAGCTTAGTACAGGGGAACTCACCCCTCCACTTT CASSLVQGNSPLHF
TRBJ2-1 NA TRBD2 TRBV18 TGTGCCAGCTCACCACCGGAAGCGGGGGGGTACAATGAGCAGTTCTTC CASSPPEAGGYNEQFF
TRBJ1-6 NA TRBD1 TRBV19 TGTGCCAGTAGTATCGGACAGGGGTCCTATAATTCACCCCTCCACTTT CASSIGQGSYNSPLHF
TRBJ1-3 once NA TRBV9 TGTGCCAGCAGCCCCCGGGAGGTGGAATCTGGAAACACCATATATTTT CASSPREVESGNTIYF
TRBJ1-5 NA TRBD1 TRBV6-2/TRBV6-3 TGTGCCAGCAGTCTTGGACAGGTAGGGCAGCCCCAGCATTTT CASSLGQVGQPQHF
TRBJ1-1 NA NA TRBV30 TGTGCCTGGAGTCCGGTGATGAACACTGAAGCTTTCTTT CAWSPVMNTEAFF
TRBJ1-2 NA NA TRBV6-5 TGTGCCAGCAGTTTCCGGGGGTATGGCTACACCTTC CASSFRGYGYTF
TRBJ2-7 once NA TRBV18 TGTGCCAGCTCACCGAGTACAGCCGTTAACGAGCAGTACTTC CASSPSTAVNEQYF
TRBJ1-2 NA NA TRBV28 TGTGCCAGCAGTTTGGACCGGGAAATCTATGGCTACACCTTC CASSLDREIYGYTF
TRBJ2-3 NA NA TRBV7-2 TGTGCCAGCAGCTATTCGGTAGGGGCAGATACGCAGTATTTT CASSYSVGADTQYF
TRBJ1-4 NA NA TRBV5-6 TGTGCCAGCAGCTTAAGTCAGAGGGATGAAAAACTGTTTTTT CASSLSQRDEKLFF
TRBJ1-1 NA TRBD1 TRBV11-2 TGTGCCAGCAGCTCACAGGGGTCGGGCACTGAAGCTTTCTTT CASSSQGSGTEAFF
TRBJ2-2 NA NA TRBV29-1 TGCAGCGTTGAAGATCATGGGCGCACCGGGGAGCTGTTTTTT CSVEDHGRTGELFF
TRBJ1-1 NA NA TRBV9 TGTGCCAGCCCGACTTCTAAAGCTTTCTTT CASPTSKAFF
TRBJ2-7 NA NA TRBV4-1 TGCGCCAGCAGCCAACTAGAGGAGCGCCCCGAGCAGTACTTC CASSQLEERPEQYF
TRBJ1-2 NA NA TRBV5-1 TGCGCCAGCAGCTTGAATCGGGATACAGCTAACTATGGCTACACCTTC CASSLNRDTANYGYTF
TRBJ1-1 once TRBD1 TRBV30 TGTGCCTGGAGTGTACACCGGGACAGTGAAGCTTTCTTT CAWSVHRDSEAFF
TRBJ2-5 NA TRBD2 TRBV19 TGTGCCAGTAGTATACTAGCGGGGGCCCAAGAGACCCAGTACTTC CASSILAGAQETQYF
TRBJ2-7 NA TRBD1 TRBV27 TGTGCCAGCAGTTTATCGGGAGGCACGGGACAGGGTTTTTACGAGCAGTACTTC CASSLSGGTGQGFYEQYF
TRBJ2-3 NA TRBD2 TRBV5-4 TGTGCCAGCAGCTCCGCGGGGGGGCGTGTAGATACGCAGTATTTT CASSSAGGRVDTQYF
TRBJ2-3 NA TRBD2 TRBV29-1 TGCAGCGTTGTCCAGCGGGGGGCCCTGACAGATACGCAGTATTTT CSVVQRGALTDTQYF
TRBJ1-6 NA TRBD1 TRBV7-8 TGTGCCAGCAGCTTAGCCCGGACAGGGAGCGATTCACCCCTCCACTTT CASSLARTGSDSPLHF
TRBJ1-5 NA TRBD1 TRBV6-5 TGTGCCACCTTAAACCGGGACAGGGGCAATCAGCCCCAGCATTTT CATLNRDRGNQPQHF
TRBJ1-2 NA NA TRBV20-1 TGCAGTGCCAGTCGGGGAGGCTTCTTC CSASRGGFF
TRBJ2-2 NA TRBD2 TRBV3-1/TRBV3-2 TGTGCCACCGCGGGACTACCGAACACCGGGGAGCTGTTTTTT CATAGLPNTGELFF
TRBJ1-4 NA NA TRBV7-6 TGTGCCAGCAGCGCTATGTCCCGGGATTCATATGAAAAACTGTTTTTT CASSAMSRDSYEKLFF
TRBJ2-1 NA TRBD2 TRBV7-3 TGTGCCAGCAGCGCTAGCGGGGGAGACTACAATGAGCAGTTCTTC CASSASGGDYNEQFF
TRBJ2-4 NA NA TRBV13 TGTGCCAGCAGGAGCTGGACTGGGGGGAAAAACATTCAGTACTTC CASRSWTGGKNIQYF
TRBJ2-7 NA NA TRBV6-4 TGTGCCAGCAGTGTTAGCCGGGGAGAGTACTTC CASSVSRGEYF
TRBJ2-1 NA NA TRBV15 TGTGCCACCGGGTCGGTGCGGAATTCCTACAATGAGCAGTTCTTC CATGSVRNSYNEQFF
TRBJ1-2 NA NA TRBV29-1 TGCAGCGTTGAAGGTCTAGAAGTTCCCAACTATGGCTACACCTTC CSVEGLEVPNYGYTF
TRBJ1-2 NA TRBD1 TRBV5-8 TGTGCCAGCAGCTTCCGACAGGGACCGTATGGCTACACCTTC CASSFRQGPYGYTF
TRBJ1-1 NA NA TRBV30 TGTGCCTGGAGTGTATCCCCCATGAACACTGAAGCTTTCTTT CAWSVSPMNTEAFF
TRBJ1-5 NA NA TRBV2 TGTGCCAGCAGTGCCTTCGTGGGGGGGAATCAGCCCCAGCATTTT CASSAFVGGNQPQHF
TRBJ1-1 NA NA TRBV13 TGTGCCAGCAGACCGTACAGGGAATCAGGGACGGGGACTGAAGCTTTCTTT CASRPYRESGTGTEAFF
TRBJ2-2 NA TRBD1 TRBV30 TGTGCCTTGCAGGGGGCCCTCCCCCTATACGCCGGGGAGCTGTTTTTT CALQGALPLYAGELFF
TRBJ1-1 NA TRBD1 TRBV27 TGTGCCAGCAGACTCACCGGGACAGCGAACACTGAAGCTTTCTTT CASRLTGTANTEAFF
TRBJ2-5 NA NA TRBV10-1 TGCGCCAGCAGTGAGTCCCTCAGGGAGACCCAGTACTTC CASSESLRETQYF
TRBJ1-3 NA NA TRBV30 TGTGCCTGGAGGAGGCGTGGAAACACCATATATTTT CAWRRRGNTIYF
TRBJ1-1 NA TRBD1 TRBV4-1 TGCGCCAGCAGCCAAGACAGAAGGGACAGGGGGCCTGAAGCTTTCTTT CASSQDRRDRGPEAFF
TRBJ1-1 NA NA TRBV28 TGTGCCAGCACCCCGGGAACGAACACTGAAGCTTTCTTT CASTPGTNTEAFF
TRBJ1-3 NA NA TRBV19 TGTGCCAGTAGTATAAGGGGGTCGGTTCGCTCTGGAAACACCATATATTTT CASSIRGSVRSGNTIYF
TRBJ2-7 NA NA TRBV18 TGTGCCAGCTCACCGGACAGTCATTACGAGCAGTACTTC CASSPDSHYEQYF
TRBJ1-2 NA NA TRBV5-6 TGTGCCAGCACTTCGGGGGGCGATGGCTACACCTTC CASTSGGDGYTF
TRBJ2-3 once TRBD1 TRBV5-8 TGTGCCAGCAGCTTGGTTCGGGACAGGGACACAGATACGCAGTATTTT CASSLVRDRDTDTQYF
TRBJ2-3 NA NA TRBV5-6 TGTGCCAGCAGCCGTGGCTTAGATACGCAGTATTTT CASSRGLDTQYF
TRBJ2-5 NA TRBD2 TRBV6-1 TGTGCCAGCAGTGATGGACGGGGGGATGTAGAGACCCAGTACTTC CASSDGRGDVETQYF
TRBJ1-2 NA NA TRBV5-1 TGCGCCAGCAGCCCCCTGGGCGATGAGGGTGGCTACACCTTC CASSPLGDEGGYTF
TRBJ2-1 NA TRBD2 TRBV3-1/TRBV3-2 TGTGCCAGCAGCCAAGATTTCGGGGGGGCGGAGCAGTTCTTC CASSQDFGGAEQFF
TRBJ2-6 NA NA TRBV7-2 TGTGCCAGCAGCCCCCAGGCTGGCAACGTCCTGACTTTC CASSPQAGNVLTF
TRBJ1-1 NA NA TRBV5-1 TGCGCCAGCAGCTTGGCCCTAACGGGACAGAACACTGAAGCTTTCTTT CASSLALTGQNTEAFF
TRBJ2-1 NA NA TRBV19 TGTGCCAGTAGTTTTTACGAGGGGGGGTACAATGAGCAGTTCTTC CASSFYEGGYNEQFF
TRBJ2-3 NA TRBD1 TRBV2 TGTGCCAGGCTGACAGGGCCTAACACAGATACGCAGTATTTT CARLTGPNTDTQYF
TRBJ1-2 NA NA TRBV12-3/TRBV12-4 TGTGCCAGCAGTTTAGGCAGGTATTGGACCTTC CASSLGRYWTF
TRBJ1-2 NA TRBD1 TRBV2 TGTGCCAGCAGTGAAGCCCGGGGGACAGGGGCTTTCTATGGCTACACCTTC CASSEARGTGAFYGYTF